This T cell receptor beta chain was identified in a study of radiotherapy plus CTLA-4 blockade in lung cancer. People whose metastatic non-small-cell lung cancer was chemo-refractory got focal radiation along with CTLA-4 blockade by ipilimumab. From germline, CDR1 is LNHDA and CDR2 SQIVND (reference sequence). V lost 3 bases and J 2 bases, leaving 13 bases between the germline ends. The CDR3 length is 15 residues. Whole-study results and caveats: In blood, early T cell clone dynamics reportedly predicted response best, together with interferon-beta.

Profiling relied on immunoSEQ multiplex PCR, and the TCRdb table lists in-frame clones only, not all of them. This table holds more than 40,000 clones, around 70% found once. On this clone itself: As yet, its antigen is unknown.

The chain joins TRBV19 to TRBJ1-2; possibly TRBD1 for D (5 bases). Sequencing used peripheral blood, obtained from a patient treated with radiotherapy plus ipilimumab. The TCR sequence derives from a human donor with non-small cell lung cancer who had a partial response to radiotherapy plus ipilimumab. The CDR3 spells CASSMGRRTNYGYTF. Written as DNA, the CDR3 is TGTGCCAGTAGTATGGGGCGGAGAACCAACTATGGCTACACCTTC.